This T cell receptor (beta chain) was profiled in a study of blood T cell repertoires in COVID-19. Study-level information: Donors in the United States, Italy and Spain gave samples during acute or convalescent COVID-19.

Sequenced by immunoSEQ multiplex PCR; TCRdb stores in-frame clones only, minus some. The data contain around 180,000 clones, about 84% of them singletons. This CDR3 region has 14 residues. J was trimmed by 4 bases and V by 4 bases; bases with no gene match: 2. CDR1 and CDR2 (germline): MDHEN, SYDVKM. This TCR was sampled from a woman aged 30 to 39 with acute or convalescent COVID-19. The V call is TRBV28, the J call TRBJ1-5, with TRBD1 matching over 9 bases. The specimen was peripheral blood. This CDR3 reads CASSWGQGNQPQHF. The CDR3 DNA follows: TGTGCCAGCAGTTGGGGACAGGGAAATCAGCCCCAGCATTTT.